This T cell receptor (beta chain) was identified during a study of shared clonotypes between healthy human individuals. The overall study: Every donor yielded three CD4 naive, three CD4 memory, two CD8 naive and one CD8 memory plate.

Clones were read by immunoSEQ multiplex PCR, and TCRdb kept only the in-frame ones, dropping some. Of 150,000 to 200,000 clones detected, about 93% appear once; the ten largest clones hold more than 0.06%. The CDR3 has 15 amino acids. Trimming removed 5 bases at V and 9 bases at J, with 23 bases between. Germline V gene data show CDR1 as SEHNR and CDR2 as FQNEAQ (reference sequence). Specimen: naive CD4+ T cells sorted from blood. The sample's subset: CD45RA+ positively selected. This TCR was sampled from a woman in her 30s in good health. The chain carries TRBV7-9 and TRBJ2-7; weak D call: TRBD1 (5 bases). DNA of the CDR3: TGTGCCAGCAGCCGTTCTCGGCAGGGTAGTTCTGGGCAGTACTTC. As protein: CASSRSRQGSSGQYF.